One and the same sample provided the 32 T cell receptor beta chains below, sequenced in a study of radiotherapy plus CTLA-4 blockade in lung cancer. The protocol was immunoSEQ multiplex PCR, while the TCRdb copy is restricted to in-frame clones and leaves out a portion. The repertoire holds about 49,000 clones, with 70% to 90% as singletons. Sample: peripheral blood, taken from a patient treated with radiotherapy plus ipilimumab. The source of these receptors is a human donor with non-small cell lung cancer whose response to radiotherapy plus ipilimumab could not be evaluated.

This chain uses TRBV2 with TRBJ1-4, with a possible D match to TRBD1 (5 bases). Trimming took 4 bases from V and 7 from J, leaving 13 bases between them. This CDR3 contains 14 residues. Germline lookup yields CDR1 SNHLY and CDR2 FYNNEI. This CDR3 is CASSGGRGGEKLFF. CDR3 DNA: TGTGCCAGCAGTGGAGGGCGGGGGGGTGAAAAACTGTTTTTT.

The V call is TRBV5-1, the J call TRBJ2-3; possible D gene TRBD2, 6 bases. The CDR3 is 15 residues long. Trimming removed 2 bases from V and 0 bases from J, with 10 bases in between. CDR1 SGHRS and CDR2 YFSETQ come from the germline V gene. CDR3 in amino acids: CASSFGGTSTDTQYF. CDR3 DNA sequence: TGCGCCAGCAGCTTCGGGGGAACTAGCACAGATACGCAGTATTTT.

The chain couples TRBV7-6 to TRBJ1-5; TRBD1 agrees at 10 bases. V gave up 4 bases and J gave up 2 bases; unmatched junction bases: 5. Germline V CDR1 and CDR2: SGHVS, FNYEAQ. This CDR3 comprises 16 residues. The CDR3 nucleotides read TGTGCCAGCAGCTCCGGACAGGGGGGAGGCAATCAGCCCCAGCATTTT. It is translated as CASSSGQGGGNQPQHF.

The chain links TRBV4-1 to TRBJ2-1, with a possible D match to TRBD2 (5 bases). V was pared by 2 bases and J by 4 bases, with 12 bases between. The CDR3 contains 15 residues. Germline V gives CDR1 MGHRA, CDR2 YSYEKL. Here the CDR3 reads CASSQSVATYNEQFF. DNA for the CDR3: TGCGCCAGCAGCCAATCAGTAGCGACATACAATGAGCAGTTCTTC.

CDR3 sequence (DNA): TGTGCCAGCAGCGTGACAGGGTACAATGAGCAGTTCTTC. Its protein is CASSVTGYNEQFF. The V gene is TRBV7-6, the J gene TRBJ2-1; 7 positions match TRBD1. The CDR3 contains 13 residues. CDR1 SGHVS and CDR2 FNYEAQ come from the germline V gene. J was trimmed by 4 bases and V by 5 bases; bases with no gene match: 2.

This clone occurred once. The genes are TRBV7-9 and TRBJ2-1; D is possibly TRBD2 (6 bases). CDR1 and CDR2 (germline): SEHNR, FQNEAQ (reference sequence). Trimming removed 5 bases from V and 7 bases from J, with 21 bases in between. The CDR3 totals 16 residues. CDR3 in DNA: TGTGCCAGCAGCCCGTTATGGGACTCCACCTCTAATGAGCAGTTCTTC. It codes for CASSPLWDSTSNEQFF.

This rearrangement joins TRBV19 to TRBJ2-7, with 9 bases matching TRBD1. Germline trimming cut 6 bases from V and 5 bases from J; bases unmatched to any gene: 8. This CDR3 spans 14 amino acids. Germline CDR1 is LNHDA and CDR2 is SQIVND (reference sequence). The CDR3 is CASSRSGQGNEQYF. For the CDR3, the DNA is TGTGCCAGTAGCCGCTCCGGACAGGGGAACGAGCAGTACTTC.

The CDR3 DNA reads as TGTGCCAGCAGGGACAGGGGGGGTAGTCAGCCCCAGCATTTT. It yields the protein CASRDRGGSQPQHF. This chain links TRBV2 with TRBJ1-5; 10 nucleotides match TRBD1. After removal of 6 bases from V and 6 bases from J, the junction contained 5 bases not matched to a gene. The CDR3 loop spans 14 amino acids. Per the germline V gene, CDR1 is SNHLY and CDR2 is FYNNEI.

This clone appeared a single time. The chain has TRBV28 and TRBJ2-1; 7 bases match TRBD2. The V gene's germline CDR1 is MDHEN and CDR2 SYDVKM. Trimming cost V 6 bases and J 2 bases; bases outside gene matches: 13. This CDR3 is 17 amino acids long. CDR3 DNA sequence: TGTGCCAGCAGCAAAGGACTAGAACGGAGAACCTACAATGAGCAGTTCTTC. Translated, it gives CASSKGLERRTYNEQFF.

The CDR3 loop is CASSPPGLAGVGELFF. The CDR3 DNA follows: TGTGCCAGCTCACCACCGGGACTAGCGGGAGTCGGGGAGCTGTTTTTT. This rearrangement joins TRBV18 to TRBJ2-2; TRBD2 aligns across 14 bases. J lost 7 bases, V lost 0 bases, and 1 base had no gene match. The germline V gene has CDR1 KGHSH and CDR2 LQKENI. The length of the CDR3 is 16 residues.

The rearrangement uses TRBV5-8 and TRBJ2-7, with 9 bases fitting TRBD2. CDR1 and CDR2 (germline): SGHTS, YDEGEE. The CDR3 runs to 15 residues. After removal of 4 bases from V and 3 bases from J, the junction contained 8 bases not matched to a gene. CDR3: CASSGGLAMIYEQYF. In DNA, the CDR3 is TGTGCCAGCAGCGGGGGACTAGCAATGATCTACGAGCAGTACTTC.

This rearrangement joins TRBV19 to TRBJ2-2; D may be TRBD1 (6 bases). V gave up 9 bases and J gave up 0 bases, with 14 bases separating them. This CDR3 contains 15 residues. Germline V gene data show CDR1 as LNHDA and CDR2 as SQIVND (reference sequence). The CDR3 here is CASSSQGTNTGELFF. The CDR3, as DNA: TGTGCCAGCTCATCTCAGGGGACGAACACCGGGGAGCTGTTTTTT.

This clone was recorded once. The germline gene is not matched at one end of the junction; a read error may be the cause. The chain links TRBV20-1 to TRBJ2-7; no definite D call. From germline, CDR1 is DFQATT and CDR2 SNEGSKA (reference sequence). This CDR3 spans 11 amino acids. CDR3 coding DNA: TGCAGTGCTTTTGGAAGTTACGAGCGGTACTTC. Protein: CSAFGSYERYF.

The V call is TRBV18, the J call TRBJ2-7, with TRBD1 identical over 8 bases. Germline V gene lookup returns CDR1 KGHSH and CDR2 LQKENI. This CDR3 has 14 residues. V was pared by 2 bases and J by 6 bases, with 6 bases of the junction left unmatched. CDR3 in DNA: TGTGCCAGCTCACCAACGGCAGGGGGCGCCGAGCAGTACTTC. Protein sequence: CASSPTAGGAEQYF.

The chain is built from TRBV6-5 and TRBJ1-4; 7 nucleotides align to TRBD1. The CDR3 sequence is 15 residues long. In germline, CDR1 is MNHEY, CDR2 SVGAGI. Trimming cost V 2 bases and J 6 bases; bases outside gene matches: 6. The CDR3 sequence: CASSYDRAGDEKLFF. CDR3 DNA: TGTGCCAGCAGTTACGACAGGGCCGGGGATGAAAAACTGTTTTTT.

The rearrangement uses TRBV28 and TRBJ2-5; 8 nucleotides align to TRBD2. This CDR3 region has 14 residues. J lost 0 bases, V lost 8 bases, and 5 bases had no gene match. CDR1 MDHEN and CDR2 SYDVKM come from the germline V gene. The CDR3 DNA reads TGTGCCAGCTTTAGCGGGGCCTACCAAGAGACCCAGTACTTC. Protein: CASFSGAYQETQYF.

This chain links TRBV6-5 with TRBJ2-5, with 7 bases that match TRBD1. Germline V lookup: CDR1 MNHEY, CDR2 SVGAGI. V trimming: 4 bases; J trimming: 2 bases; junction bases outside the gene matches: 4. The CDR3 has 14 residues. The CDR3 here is CASSLGTAQETQYF. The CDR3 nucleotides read TGTGCCAGCAGTTTAGGGACAGCTCAAGAGACCCAGTACTTC.

CDR3 residues: CASSRDRGVMNTEAFF. CDR3 in DNA: TGTGCCAGCTCGCGTGACAGGGGCGTGATGAACACTGAAGCTTTCTTT. The chain uses TRBV18 and TRBJ1-1; 8 positions match TRBD1. V lost 6 bases, J lost 0 bases, and 9 bases stayed unmatched. There are 16 residues in the CDR3. The V gene's germline CDR1 is KGHSH and CDR2 LQKENI.

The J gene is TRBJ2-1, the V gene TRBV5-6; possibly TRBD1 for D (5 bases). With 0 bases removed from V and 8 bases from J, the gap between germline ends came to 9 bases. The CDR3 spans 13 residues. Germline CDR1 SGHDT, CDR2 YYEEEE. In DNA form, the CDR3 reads TGTGCCAGCAGCTTGGTCAGGGTGGATGAGCAGTTCTTC. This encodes CASSLVRVDEQFF.

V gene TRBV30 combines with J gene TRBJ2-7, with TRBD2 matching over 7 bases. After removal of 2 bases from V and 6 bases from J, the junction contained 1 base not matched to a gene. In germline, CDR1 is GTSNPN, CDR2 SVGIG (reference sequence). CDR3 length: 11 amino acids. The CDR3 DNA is TGTGCCTGGAGTCGGGAGGTCGAGCAGTACTTC. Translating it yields CAWSREVEQYF.

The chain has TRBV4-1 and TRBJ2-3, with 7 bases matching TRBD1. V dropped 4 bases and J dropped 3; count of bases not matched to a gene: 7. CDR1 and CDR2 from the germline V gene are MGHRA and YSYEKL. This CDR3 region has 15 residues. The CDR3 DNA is TGCGCCAGCAGCCGTCCCAGGGGGACGACAGATACGCAGTATTTT. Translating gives CASSRPRGTTDTQYF.

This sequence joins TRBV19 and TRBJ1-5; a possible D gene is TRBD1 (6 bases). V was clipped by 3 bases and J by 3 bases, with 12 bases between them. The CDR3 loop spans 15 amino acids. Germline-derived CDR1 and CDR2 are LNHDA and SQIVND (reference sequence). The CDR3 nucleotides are TGTGCCAGTAGTATCGACCAGGGGAACAATCAGCCCCAGCATTTT. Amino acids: CASSIDQGNNQPQHF.

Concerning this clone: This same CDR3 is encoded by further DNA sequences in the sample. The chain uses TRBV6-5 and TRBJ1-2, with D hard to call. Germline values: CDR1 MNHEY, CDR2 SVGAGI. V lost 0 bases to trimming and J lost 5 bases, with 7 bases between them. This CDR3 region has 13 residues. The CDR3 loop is CASSYSFLYGYTF. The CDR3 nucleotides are TGTGCCAGCAGTTACTCTTTCCTATATGGCTACACCTTC.

CDR3 nucleotide sequence: TGTGCCAGCAGAGGTCTCCTAGCGGGGGGGCCAGGGGAGACCCAGTACTTC. It encodes CASRGLLAGGPGETQYF. The chain has TRBV7-2 and TRBJ2-5, with 12 bases fitting TRBD2. Per germline, CDR1 SGHTA and CDR2 FQGNSA. The CDR3 is 17 residues long. V was pared by 6 bases and J by 5 bases, with 13 bases of the junction left unmatched.

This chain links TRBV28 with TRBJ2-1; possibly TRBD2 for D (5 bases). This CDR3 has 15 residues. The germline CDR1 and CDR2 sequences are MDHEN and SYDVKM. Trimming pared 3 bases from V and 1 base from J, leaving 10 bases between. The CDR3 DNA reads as TGTGCCAGCAGTTTCAAGTGGGAGTCCTACAATGAGCAGTTCTTC. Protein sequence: CASSFKWESYNEQFF.

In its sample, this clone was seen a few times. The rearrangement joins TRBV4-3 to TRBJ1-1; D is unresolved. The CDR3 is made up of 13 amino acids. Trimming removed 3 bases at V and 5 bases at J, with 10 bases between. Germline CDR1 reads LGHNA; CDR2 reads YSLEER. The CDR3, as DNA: TGCGCCAGCAGCCATTTGACGGGAACTGAAGCTTTCTTT. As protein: CASSHLTGTEAFF.

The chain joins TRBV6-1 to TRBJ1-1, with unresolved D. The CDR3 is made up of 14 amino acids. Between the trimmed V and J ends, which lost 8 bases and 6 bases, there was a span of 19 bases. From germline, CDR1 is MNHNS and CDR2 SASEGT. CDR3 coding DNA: TGTGCCAGCCTCCCACAAAGGGAGGCCCCTGAAGCTTTCTTT. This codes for CASLPQREAPEAFF.

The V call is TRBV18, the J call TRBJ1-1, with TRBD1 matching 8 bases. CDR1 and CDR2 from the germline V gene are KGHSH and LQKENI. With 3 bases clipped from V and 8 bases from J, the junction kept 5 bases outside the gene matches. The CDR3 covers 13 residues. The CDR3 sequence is CASSPKGQVEAFF. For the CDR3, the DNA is TGTGCCAGCTCACCGAAGGGACAGGTCGAAGCTTTCTTT.

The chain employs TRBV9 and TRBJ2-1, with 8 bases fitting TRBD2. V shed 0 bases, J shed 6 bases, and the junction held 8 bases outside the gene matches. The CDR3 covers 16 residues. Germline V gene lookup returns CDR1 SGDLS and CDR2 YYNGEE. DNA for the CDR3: TGTGCCAGCAGCGTAGGGGGCCCGACTAGCGCCAATGAGCAGTTCTTC. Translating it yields CASSVGGPTSANEQFF.

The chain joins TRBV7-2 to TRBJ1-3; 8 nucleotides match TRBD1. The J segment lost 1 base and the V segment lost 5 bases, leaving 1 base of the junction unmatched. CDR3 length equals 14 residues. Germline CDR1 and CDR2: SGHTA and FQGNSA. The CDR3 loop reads CASSRQGSGNTIYF. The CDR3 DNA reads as TGTGCCAGCAGCCGACAGGGGTCTGGAAACACCATATATTTT.

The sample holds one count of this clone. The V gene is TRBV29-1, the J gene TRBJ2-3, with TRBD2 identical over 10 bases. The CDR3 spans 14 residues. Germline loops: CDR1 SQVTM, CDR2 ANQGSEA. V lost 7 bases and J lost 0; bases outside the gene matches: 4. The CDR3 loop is CSAGLATSTDTQYF. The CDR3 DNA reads TGCAGCGCGGGACTAGCGACTAGCACAGATACGCAGTATTTT.

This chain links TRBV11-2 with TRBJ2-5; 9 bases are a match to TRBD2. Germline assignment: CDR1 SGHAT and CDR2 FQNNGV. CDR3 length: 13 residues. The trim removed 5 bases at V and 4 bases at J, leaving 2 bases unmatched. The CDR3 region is CASSIAGAETQYF. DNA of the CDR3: TGTGCCAGCAGCATAGCGGGAGCAGAGACCCAGTACTTC.